This T cell receptor beta chain comes out of a study of metastatic and nonmetastatic thyroid tumors. Study-level background: Peripheral blood and tumor or nodule samples from malignant and benign thyroid patients were compared.

Deletions cut 0 bases from V and 7 bases from J, with 12 bases between. The CDR3 covers 14 residues. Germline values: CDR1 DFQATT, CDR2 SNEGSKA (reference sequence). As originally analysed: Across clinicopathological groups, CDR3 differences served as the basis for building a distant-metastasis classifier for papillary thyroid cancer. Using MiXCR, TCRdb reanalyzed the PCR reads. TCRdb's processing, not the authors', yielded these V and J calls. The sample lists roughly 6,800 clones, just under 30% occurring once. Note on this clone: Antigen unknown.

General study results and limits: According to reports, the diversity of TCR beta was significantly higher in malignant thyroid tumors than in benign nodules, and this held in both blood and tumor samples.

Among the patients, none had received any treatment before thyroid surgery. The chain recombines TRBV20-1 with TRBJ2-2; the D gene is possibly TRBD2 (5 bases). This receptor was taken from a female donor with papillary thyroid cancer or a benign thyroid nodule (not recorded which). Some clones in this sample may be carry-over from other donors' samples. Sequencing input: tumor tissue. CDR3 DNA sequence: TGCAGTGCTAGAGAGGTGGAGGAGTTCGGGGAGCTGTTTTTT. This codes for CSAREVEEFGELFF.